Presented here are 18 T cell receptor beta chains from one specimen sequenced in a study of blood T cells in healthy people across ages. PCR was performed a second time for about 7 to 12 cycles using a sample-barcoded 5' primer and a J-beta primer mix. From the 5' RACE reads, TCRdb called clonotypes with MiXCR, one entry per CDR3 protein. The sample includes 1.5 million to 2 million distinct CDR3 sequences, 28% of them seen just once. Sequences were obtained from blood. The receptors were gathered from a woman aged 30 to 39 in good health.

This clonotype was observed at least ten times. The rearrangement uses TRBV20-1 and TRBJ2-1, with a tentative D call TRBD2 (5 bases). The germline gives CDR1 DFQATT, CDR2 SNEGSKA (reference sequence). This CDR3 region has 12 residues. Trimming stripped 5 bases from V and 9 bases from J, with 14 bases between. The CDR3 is CSAEGLASEQFF. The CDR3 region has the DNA TGCAGTGCTGAAGGACTGGCAAGTGAGCAGTTCTTC.

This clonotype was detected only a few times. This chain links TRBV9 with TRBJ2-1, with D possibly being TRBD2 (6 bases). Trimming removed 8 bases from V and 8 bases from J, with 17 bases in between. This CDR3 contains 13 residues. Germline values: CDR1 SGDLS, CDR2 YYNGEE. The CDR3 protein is CASSGGPGDEQFF. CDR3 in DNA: TGTGCCAGTAGTGGAGGGCCGGGGGATGAGCAGTTCTTC.

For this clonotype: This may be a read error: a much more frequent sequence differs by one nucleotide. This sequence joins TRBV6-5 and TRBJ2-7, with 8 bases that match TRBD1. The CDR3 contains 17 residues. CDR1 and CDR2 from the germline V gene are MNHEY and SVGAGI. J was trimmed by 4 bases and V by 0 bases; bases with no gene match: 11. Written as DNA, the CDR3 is TGTGCCAGCAGTTACTCGAGTAGGGGGACAGGACGTTACGAGCAGTACTTC. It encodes CASSYSSRGTGRYEQYF.

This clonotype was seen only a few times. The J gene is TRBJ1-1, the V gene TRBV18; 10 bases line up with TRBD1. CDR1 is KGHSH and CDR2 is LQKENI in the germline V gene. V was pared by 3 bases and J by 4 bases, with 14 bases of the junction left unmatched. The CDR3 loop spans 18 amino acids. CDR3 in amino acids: CASSPRVLGQGLGTEAFF. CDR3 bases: TGTGCCAGCTCACCCAGAGTCCTGGGACAGGGGCTGGGCACTGAAGCTTTCTTT.

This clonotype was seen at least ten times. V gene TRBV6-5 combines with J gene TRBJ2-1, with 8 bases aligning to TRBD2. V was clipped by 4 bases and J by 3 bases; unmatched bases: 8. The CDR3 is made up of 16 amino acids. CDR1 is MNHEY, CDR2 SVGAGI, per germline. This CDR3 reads CASSSPGTSIYNEQFF. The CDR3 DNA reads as TGTGCCAGCAGTTCCCCCGGGACTAGTATCTACAATGAGCAGTTCTTC.

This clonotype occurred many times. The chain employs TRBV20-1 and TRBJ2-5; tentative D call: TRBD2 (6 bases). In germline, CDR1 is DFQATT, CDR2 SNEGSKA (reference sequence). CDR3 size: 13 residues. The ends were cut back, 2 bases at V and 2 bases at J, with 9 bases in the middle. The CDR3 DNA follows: TGCAGTGCTAGAAGGGGACTTCAAGAGACCCAGTACTTC. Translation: CSARRGLQETQYF.

In nucleotides, the CDR3 is TGTGCCAGCGCAGGAACAGGGGGCCCCTATCAGCCCCAGCATTTT. Translated, it gives CASAGTGGPYQPQHF. The chain carries TRBV6-2 or TRBV6-3 and TRBJ1-5, with 9 positions matching TRBD1. Per the germline V gene, CDR1 is MNHEY and CDR2 is SVGEGT. V lost 8 bases and J lost 5; bases outside the gene matches: 10. This CDR3 is built from 15 residues.

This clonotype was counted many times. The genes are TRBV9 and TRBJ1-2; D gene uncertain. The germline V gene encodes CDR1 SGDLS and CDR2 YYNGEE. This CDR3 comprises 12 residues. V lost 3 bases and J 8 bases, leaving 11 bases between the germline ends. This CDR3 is CASSGEGKGYTF. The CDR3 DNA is TGTGCCAGCAGCGGGGAAGGGAAAGGCTACACCTTC.

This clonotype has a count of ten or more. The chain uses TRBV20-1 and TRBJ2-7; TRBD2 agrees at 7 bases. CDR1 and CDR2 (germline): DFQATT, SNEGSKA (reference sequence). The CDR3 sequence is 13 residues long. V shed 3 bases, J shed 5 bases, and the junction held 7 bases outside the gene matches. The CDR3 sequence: CSASAGAKDEQYF. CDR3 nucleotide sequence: TGCAGTGCTAGCGCGGGAGCCAAAGACGAGCAGTACTTC.

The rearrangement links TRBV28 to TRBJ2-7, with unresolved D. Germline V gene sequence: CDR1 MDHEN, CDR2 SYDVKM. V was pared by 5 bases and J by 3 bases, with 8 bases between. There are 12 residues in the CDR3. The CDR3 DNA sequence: TGTGCCAGCAGTACCCACCTCTACGAGCAGTACTTC. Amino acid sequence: CASSTHLYEQYF.

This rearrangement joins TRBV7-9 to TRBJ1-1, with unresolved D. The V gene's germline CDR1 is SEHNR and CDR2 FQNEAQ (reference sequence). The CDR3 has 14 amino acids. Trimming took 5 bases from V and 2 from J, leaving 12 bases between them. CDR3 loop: CASSQLTPNTEAFF. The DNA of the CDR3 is TGTGCCAGCAGCCAACTTACCCCTAACACTGAAGCTTTCTTT.

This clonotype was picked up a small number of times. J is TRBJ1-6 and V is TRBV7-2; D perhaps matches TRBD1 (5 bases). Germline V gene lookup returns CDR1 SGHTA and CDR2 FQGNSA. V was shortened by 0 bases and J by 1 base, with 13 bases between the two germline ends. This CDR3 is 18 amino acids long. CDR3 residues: CASSLALLKGSYNSPLHF. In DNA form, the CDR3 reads TGTGCCAGCAGCTTAGCCCTCCTAAAGGGGTCCTATAATTCACCCCTCCACTTT.

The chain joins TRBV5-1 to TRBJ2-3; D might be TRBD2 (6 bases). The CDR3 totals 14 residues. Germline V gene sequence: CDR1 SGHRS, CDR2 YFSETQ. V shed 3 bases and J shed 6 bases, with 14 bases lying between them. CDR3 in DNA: TGCGCCAGCAGCTGGGGGGACCCCGCGGATACGCAGTATTTT. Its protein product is CASSWGDPADTQYF.

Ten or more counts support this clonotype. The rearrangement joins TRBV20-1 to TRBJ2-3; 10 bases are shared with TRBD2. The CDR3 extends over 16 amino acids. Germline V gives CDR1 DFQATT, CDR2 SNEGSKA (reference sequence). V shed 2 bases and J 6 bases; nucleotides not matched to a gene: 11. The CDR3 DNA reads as TGCAGTGCTAGATTTAGCACTAGCGGGGTGCGGGATACGCAGTATTTT. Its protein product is CSARFSTSGVRDTQYF.

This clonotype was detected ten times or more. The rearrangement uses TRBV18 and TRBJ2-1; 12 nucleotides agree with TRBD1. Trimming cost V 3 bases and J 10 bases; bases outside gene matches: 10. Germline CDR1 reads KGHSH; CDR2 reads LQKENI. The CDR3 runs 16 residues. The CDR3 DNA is TGTGCCAGCTCACCTCCCCCGGGACAGGGGGCGAGGGAGCAGTTCTTC. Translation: CASSPPPGQGAREQFF.

DNA of the CDR3: TGCAGTGCTACAACACCCGCGGGAGGGCCTCCAACTAGCACAGATACGCAGTATTTT. Translating it yields CSATTPAGGPPTSTDTQYF. V and J are TRBV20-1 and TRBJ2-3; 9 bases align to TRBD2. The CDR3 sequence is 19 residues long. The V gene end was trimmed by 4 bases and the J gene end by 0 bases; junction bases not matched to a gene: 17. Looked up from germline, CDR1 is DFQATT and CDR2 is SNEGSKA (reference sequence).

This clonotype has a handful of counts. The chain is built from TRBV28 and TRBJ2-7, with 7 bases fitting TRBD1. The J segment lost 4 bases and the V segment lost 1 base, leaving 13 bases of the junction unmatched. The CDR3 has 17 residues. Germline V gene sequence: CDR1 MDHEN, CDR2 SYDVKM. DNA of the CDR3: TGTGCCAGCAGTTTATTCAAAAGGGGGCCTTTAAGGTACGAGCAGTACTTC. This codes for CASSLFKRGPLRYEQYF.

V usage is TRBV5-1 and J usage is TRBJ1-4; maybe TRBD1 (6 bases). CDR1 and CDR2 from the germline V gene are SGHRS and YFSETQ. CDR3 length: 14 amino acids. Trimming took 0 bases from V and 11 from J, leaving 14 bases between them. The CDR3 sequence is CASSLGTDQGKLFF. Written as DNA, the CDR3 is TGCGCCAGCAGCTTGGGCACCGACCAGGGGAAACTGTTTTTT.